The 19 T cell receptor beta chains given below trace back to one sample, sequenced in a study of blood T cells in healthy people across ages. It was with a sample-barcoded 5' primer and a J-beta primer mix that a second PCR of roughly 6 to 12 cycles was run. TCRdb passed the 5' RACE reads through MiXCR, listing each CDR3 protein once. Here the sample spans 600,000 to 900,000 distinct CDR3 sequences, 20% to 30% being singletons. These data were also filed under a second study, of T cells of mothers and their children.

The sequencing input was blood. The receptor source for this set is a boy younger than 18 in good health.

The chain uses TRBV5-1 and TRBJ2-1; the match to TRBD1 covers 8 bases. Germline assignment: CDR1 SGHRS and CDR2 YFSETQ. V shed 5 bases and J 8 bases; nucleotides not matched to a gene: 9. The CDR3 loop spans 14 amino acids. CDR3 sequence reads: CASRGQGGPDEQFF. As DNA, the CDR3 is TGCGCCAGCAGAGGACAGGGAGGCCCTGATGAGCAGTTCTTC.

This clonotype was observed a few times. The junction does not match germline at one end; this may be a read error. This chain joins TRBV3-1 and TRBJ1-2; no reliable D call. The germline V gene encodes CDR1 LGHDT and CDR2 YNNKEL (reference sequence). This CDR3 contains 15 residues. CDR3 region: CASSQGQSLNYGYTF. The DNA for the CDR3 is TGTGCCAGCAGTCAAGGGCAGTCTCTTAACTATGGCTACACCTTC.

The table lists this clonotype with a few counts. This rearrangement joins TRBV9 to TRBJ2-5; weak D call: TRBD1 (6 bases). The CDR3 is 15 amino acids. CDR1 and CDR2 from the germline V gene are SGDLS and YYNGEE. Trimming took 4 bases from V and 1 from J, leaving 14 bases between them. In DNA form, the CDR3 reads TGTGCCAGCAGCCCTTGGGACACTTCCCAAGAGACCCAGTACTTC. Protein product: CASSPWDTSQETQYF.

The table lists this clonotype with a few counts. The chain employs TRBV12-3 or TRBV12-4 and TRBJ1-3, with D unresolved. The CDR3 contains 13 residues. The CDR3 DNA follows: TGTGCTTTCCGCTTAGACTCTGGAAACACCATATATTTT. Protein product: CAFRLDSGNTIYF.

V gene TRBV29-1 combines with J gene TRBJ2-1, with 9 nucleotides matching TRBD1. The J segment lost 3 bases and the V segment lost 6 bases, leaving 6 bases of the junction unmatched. CDR3 length: 14 residues. Germline V CDR1 and CDR2: SQVTM, ANQGSEA. CDR3 sequence (DNA): TGCAGCGTAGCCGGGACAGGGTACTACAATGAGCAGTTCTTC. Translation: CSVAGTGYYNEQFF.

The chain uses TRBV20-1 and TRBJ2-5, with D perhaps TRBD1 (5 bases). The V end was cut by 0 bases, the J end by 2 bases, with 13 bases between. Looked up from germline, CDR1 is DFQATT and CDR2 is SNEGSKA (reference sequence). This CDR3 comprises 15 residues. The CDR3 spells CSARDPLTVQETQYF. For the CDR3, the DNA is TGCAGTGCTAGAGATCCCTTGACAGTGCAAGAGACCCAGTACTTC.

The rearrangement joins TRBV21-1 to TRBJ1-4; the table names TRBD1, a call not compared with the DNA. TRBV21-1 is a pseudogene segment. This CDR3 comprises 15 residues. The CDR3 DNA sequence: TGTGCCAGCAGCAAAGCTGGCCAGGGGGCTGAAAAACTGTTTTTT. This codes for CASSKAGQGAEKLFF.

In this sample, this clonotype turned up many times. The genes are TRBV5-1 and TRBJ2-5, with TRBD2 identical over 11 bases. CDR1 is SGHRS and CDR2 is YFSETQ in the germline V gene. This CDR3 is 15 amino acids long. The V and J ends lost 0 bases and 5 bases, in that order; junction bases with no gene match: 3. The CDR3 DNA reads as TGCGCCAGCAGCTTGGCCGGGACTAGCGGCGAGACCCAGTACTTC. Protein: CASSLAGTSGETQYF. Full variable domain (outside the CDR3, taken from reference TRBV5-1 and TRBJ2-5): KAGVTQTPRYLIKTRGQQVTLSCSPISGHRSVSWYQQTPGQGLQFLFEYFSETQRNKGNFPGRFSGRQFSNSRSEMNVSTLELGDSALYLCASSLAGTSGETQYFGPGTRLLVL.

The chain is built from TRBV20-1 and TRBJ1-6; 8 positions match TRBD1. V dropped 3 bases and J dropped 4; count of bases not matched to a gene: 5. The length of the CDR3 is 15 residues. The germline V gene has CDR1 DFQATT and CDR2 SNEGSKA (reference sequence). CDR3 region: CSARPRTGYNSPLHF. The CDR3 DNA reads TGCAGTGCTAGGCCCCGGACAGGGTATAATTCACCCCTCCACTTT.

The rearrangement joins TRBV3-1 to TRBJ2-5, with D tentatively TRBD1 (7 bases). CDR1 is LGHDT, CDR2 YNNKEL, per germline (reference sequence). The V end was cut by 3 bases, the J end by 2 bases, with 16 bases between. This CDR3 comprises 16 residues. The CDR3 spells CASSHRTGGWQETQYF. In DNA, the CDR3 is TGTGCCAGCAGCCACCGGACAGGAGGGTGGCAAGAGACCCAGTACTTC.

This clonotype was found a few times. The chain carries TRBV29-1 and TRBJ1-4; D unresolved. Germline-derived CDR1 and CDR2 are SQVTM and ANQGSEA. The CDR3 has 13 residues. The germline V and J ends were trimmed by 0 bases and 8 bases, with 10 bases remaining between them. The CDR3 coding sequence is TGCAGCGTTGAAGATCAAGTAGGAGAAAAACTGTTTTTT. This codes for CSVEDQVGEKLFF. Full variable domain (remainder filled in from reference TRBV29-1 and TRBJ1-4): SAVISQKPSRDICQRGTSLTIQCQVDSQVTMMFWYRQQPGQSLTLIATANQGSEATYESGFVIDKFPISRPNLTFSTLTVSNMSPEDSSIYLCSVEDQVGEKLFFGSGTQLSVL.

A note on this clonotype: It may be a read error: a sequence one base away is much more abundant. This chain joins TRBV6-5 and TRBJ2-7; D gene uncertain. Germline-derived CDR1 and CDR2 are MNHEY and SVGAGI. V was shortened by 0 bases and J by 3 bases, with 12 bases between the two germline ends. CDR3 size: 15 residues. Here the CDR3 DNA reads TGTGCCAGCAGTTACTCCGCAGGAGATAGCTACGAGCAGTACTTC. As protein: CASSYSAGDSYEQYF.

This clonotype turned up a few times. V gene TRBV25-1 combines with J gene TRBJ2-5; either TRBD1 or TRBD2 may supply D (6 bases each). The V gene's germline CDR1 is MGHDK and CDR2 SYGVNS. The CDR3 is made up of 14 amino acids. V was pared by 3 bases and J by 6 bases, with 14 bases between. DNA for the CDR3: TGTGCCAGCAGTGAGGGGGGCCCCAGACAGACCCAGTACTTC. This codes for CASSEGGPRQTQYF.

On this clonotype itself: It may be a read error: a sequence one base away is much more abundant. J is TRBJ1-3 and V is TRBV6-1, with D possibly matching TRBD1 (6 bases). Germline V gene data show CDR1 as MNHNS and CDR2 as SASEGT. The CDR3 sequence is 17 residues long. The CDR3 nucleotides are TGTGCCAGCAGTCGCCTCAGACAGGACCACTCTGGAAGCACCATATATTTT. Its protein product is CASSRLRQDHSGSTIYF.

This chain uses TRBV29-1 with TRBJ2-5, with D uncertain. Matching the DNA end better, TRBJ2-1 makes the J call doubtful. The CDR3 totals 11 residues. Germline V gene lookup returns CDR1 SQVTM and CDR2 ANQGSEA. The DNA of the CDR3 is TGCAGCGTTGAAGATCGAGAGGAGCAGTTCTTC. Protein product: CSVEDREEQFF.

This sequence joins TRBV29-1 and TRBJ1-2; D is undetermined. The CDR3 covers 12 residues. CDR1 is SQVTM, CDR2 ANQGSEA, per germline. Trimming took off 7 bases at V and 1 base at J, with 10 bases between the two ends. CDR3 protein: CSAIGLNYGYTF. Here the CDR3 DNA reads TGCAGCGCTATCGGCCTTAACTATGGCTACACCTTC.

At least ten counts were recorded for this clonotype. The V call is TRBV18, the J call TRBJ2-5; a weak D match, TRBD2 (6 bases). The DNA end is more similar to TRBJ2-7, so the J call may be wrong. The germline V gene encodes CDR1 KGHSH and CDR2 LQKENI. This CDR3 is 14 amino acids long. The CDR3: CASSSGLVSYEQYF. In DNA, the CDR3 is TGTGCCAGCTCATCGGGACTCGTCTCCTACGAGCAGTACTTC.

V gene TRBV7-3 combines with J gene TRBJ1-1; 10 positions match TRBD1. Germline trimming cut 2 bases from V and 7 bases from J; bases unmatched to any gene: 4. CDR1 SGHTA and CDR2 FQGTGA come from the germline V gene. The CDR3 sequence is 14 residues long. The CDR3 DNA sequence: TGTGCCAGCAGCTTAGGGACAGGGGCCTATGAAGCTTTCTTT. This translates into CASSLGTGAYEAFF.

This clonotype has ten or more counts. The chain combines TRBV5-1 with TRBJ2-5; 7 nucleotides match TRBD2. The CDR3 extends over 15 amino acids. After removal of 1 base from V and 2 bases from J, the junction contained 5 bases not matched to a gene. Germline CDR1 is SGHRS and CDR2 is YFSETQ. DNA for the CDR3: TGCGCCAGCAGCTTGATTCGAGCGGGGCAAGAGACCCAGTACTTC. It specifies CASSLIRAGQETQYF.